These 25 T cell receptor beta chains originate from one sample sequenced in a study of CD8+CD57+ T cells in acquired aplastic anemia. It was genomic DNA that served as the template for profiling TCR beta VDJ and CDR3. TCRdb re-derived calls from the reads in MiXCR, one entry per CDR3 protein. The data hold about 200,000 distinct CDR3 sequences, with 55% to 65% observed a single time. Patients who underwent sequencing had shown CD8+CD57+ cell expansion by flow cytometry. The sample taken for sequencing was sorted CD4+, CD8+, or CD8+CD57+ T cells (not recorded which) from PBMCs. The receptors come from a human donor with aplastic anemia.

About this clonotype: An end of the junction does not agree with germline; a read error may underlie this. The chain links TRBV7-2 to TRBJ2-7, with TRBD2 as a possible D gene (6 bases). The CDR3 spans 13 residues. Per germline, CDR1 SGHTA and CDR2 FQGNSA. CDR3 DNA sequence: TGCGCCAGCAGGGCGGCTAGCGCCTACGAGCAGTACTTC. This sequence encodes CASRAASAYEQYF.

This clonotype has at least ten counts. Here the CDR3 reads CASSPSGEGYTF. CDR3 DNA sequence: TGTGCCAGCAGCCCTTCTGGGGAAGGCTACACCTTC. The gene calls are TRBV7-8 and TRBJ1-2, with no clear D. The germline V gene encodes CDR1 SGHVS and CDR2 FQNEAQ. Deletions cut 5 bases from V and 8 bases from J, with 12 bases between. The CDR3 sequence is 12 residues long.

CDR3 in amino acids: CASSPASNQPQHF. As DNA, the CDR3 is TGTGCCAGCAGCCCTGCTAGCAATCAGCCCCAGCATTTT. The chain joins TRBV7-9 to TRBJ1-5; D gene ambiguous. CDR1 and CDR2 (germline): SEHNR, FQNEAQ (reference sequence). Trimming pared 5 bases from V and 0 bases from J, leaving 5 bases between. This CDR3 contains 13 residues.

V and J are TRBV10-2 and TRBJ1-6; D not certain. CDR1 and CDR2 (germline): WSHSY, SAAADI. The CDR3 loop spans 15 amino acids. Trimming removed 0 bases from V and 6 bases from J, with 9 bases in between. CDR3 region: CASSESGSPNSPLHF. DNA for the CDR3: TGCGCCAGCAGTGAGTCCGGGAGCCCTAATTCACCCCTCCACTTT.

CDR3: CASSRSDTGELFF. DNA of the CDR3: TGTGCCAGCAGCCGATCGGACACCGGGGAGCTGTTTTTT. This chain uses TRBV7-9 with TRBJ2-2; D unresolved. Germline V gives CDR1 SEHNR, CDR2 FQNEAQ (reference sequence). V was cut by 5 bases and J by 3 bases, with 7 bases left in between. The CDR3 consists of 13 residues.

V gene TRBV7-9 combines with J gene TRBJ2-7; no definite D call. The CDR3 sequence is 14 residues long. Between the trimmed V and J ends, which lost 5 bases and 0 bases, there was a span of 11 bases. Germline-derived CDR1 and CDR2 are SEHNR and FQNEAQ (reference sequence). Written as DNA, the CDR3 is TGTGCCAGCAGCCAGGACCTCAGCTCCTACGAGCAGTACTTC. Protein product: CASSQDLSSYEQYF.

The CDR3: CSAREQNSVRSYNEQFF. CDR3 in DNA: TGCAGTGCTAGAGAGCAGAACAGCGTACGCTCCTACAATGAGCAGTTCTTC. V gene TRBV20-1 combines with J gene TRBJ2-1; D is unresolved. This CDR3 comprises 17 residues. Germline values: CDR1 DFQATT, CDR2 SNEGSKA (reference sequence). V lost 0 bases and J lost 0, with 15 bases in between.

V is TRBV2 and J is TRBJ1-3, with a tentative D call TRBD1 (5 bases). Germline assignment: CDR1 SNHLY and CDR2 FYNNEI. Trimming cost V 5 bases and J 0 bases, with 11 bases left between them. The CDR3 is 15 residues long. The CDR3 nucleotides are TGTGCCAGCAGTCCGGGACTGCACTCTGGAAACACCATATATTTT. Translating it yields CASSPGLHSGNTIYF.

The chain links TRBV5-1 to TRBJ1-1; 7 bases line up with TRBD1. CDR3 size: 12 residues. The J segment lost 11 bases and the V segment lost 7 bases, leaving 11 bases of the junction unmatched. CDR1 and CDR2 from the germline V gene are SGHRS and YFSETQ. CDR3 loop: CASGGTTGAAFF. The CDR3 nucleotides read TGCGCCAGCGGAGGGACAACAGGGGCGGCTTTCTTT.

CDR3 sequence: CAIRGQTNSPLHF. CDR3 DNA: TGTGCCATCAGGGGACAGACGAATTCACCCCTCCACTTT. The chain links TRBV10-3 to TRBJ1-6; 7 bases map to TRBD1. Germline V gene lookup returns CDR1 ENHRY and CDR2 SYGVKD. V trimming: 6 bases; J trimming: 7 bases; junction bases outside the gene matches: 3. CDR3 length equals 13 residues.

The J gene is TRBJ2-6, the V gene TRBV7-3; possibly TRBD1 for D (5 bases). The CDR3 is made up of 15 amino acids. The germline V gene encodes CDR1 SGHTA and CDR2 FQGTGA. V lost 5 bases and J 4 bases, leaving 12 bases between the germline ends. CDR3 sequence: CASSEQVPGANVLTF. The CDR3 nucleotides are TGTGCCAGCAGCGAACAGGTTCCCGGGGCCAACGTCCTGACTTTC.

V usage is TRBV29-1 and J usage is TRBJ2-2; D is unclear. Trimming took off 7 bases at V and 4 bases at J, with 16 bases between the two ends. Germline loops: CDR1 SQVTM, CDR2 ANQGSEA. The CDR3 is 14 residues long. The CDR3 DNA reads as TGCAGCGCCCTTTCTAGTGTGAGCACCGGGGAGCTGTTTTTT. This sequence encodes CSALSSVSTGELFF.

The chain has TRBV20-1 and TRBJ2-1; 9 bases are shared with TRBD2. V trimming: 2 bases; J trimming: 0 bases; junction bases outside the gene matches: 8. CDR1 DFQATT and CDR2 SNEGSKA come from the germline V gene (reference sequence). CDR3 length: 17 amino acids. The CDR3 protein is CSARTGGAGGSYNEQFF. The CDR3 DNA sequence: TGCAGTGCTAGAACGGGGGGAGCGGGAGGCTCCTACAATGAGCAGTTCTTC.

The V gene is TRBV20-1, the J gene TRBJ1-3; the D is unclear. V dropped 3 bases and J dropped 0 bases, with 12 bases sitting between them. CDR1 is DFQATT, CDR2 SNEGSKA, per germline (reference sequence). The length of the CDR3 is 15 residues. CDR3 residues: CSARVAARSGNTIYF. In DNA, the CDR3 is TGCAGTGCTAGGGTCGCAGCCCGCTCTGGAAACACCATATATTTT.

The chain has TRBV25-1 and TRBJ1-1; 8 nucleotides line up with TRBD1. This CDR3 comprises 14 residues. V was pared by 5 bases and J by 3 bases, with 5 bases of the junction left unmatched. CDR1 MGHDK and CDR2 SYGVNS come from the germline V gene. CDR3 DNA: TGTGCCAGCAGTTTAAACAGGGGGGACACTGAAGCTTTCTTT. As protein: CASSLNRGDTEAFF.

V gene TRBV30 combines with J gene TRBJ1-6; D uncertain. V was shortened by 1 base and J by 4 bases, with 8 bases between the two germline ends. This CDR3 contains 14 residues. Germline V gene lookup returns CDR1 GTSNPN and CDR2 SVGIG (reference sequence). CDR3 in amino acids: CAWSAFGYNSPLHF. The DNA of the CDR3 is TGTGCCTGGAGTGCATTTGGGTATAATTCACCCCTCCACTTT.

This clonotype showed up just once. At one end, the junction sequence differs from germline, possibly due to a read error. The CDR3 DNA reads TGTGCCACCAGTGATTCAGGGGGGCCGGAGACCCAGTACTTC. Amino acid sequence: CATSDSGGPETQYF. This sequence joins TRBV2 and TRBJ2-5, with D possibly being TRBD1 (7 bases). This CDR3 has 14 residues. Per germline, CDR1 SNHLY and CDR2 FYNNEI.

This clonotype was seen a few times. This chain joins TRBV24-1 and TRBJ2-5, with TRBD1 matching 11 bases. The CDR3 consists of 15 residues. Germline lookup yields CDR1 KGHDR and CDR2 SFDVKD. Trimming removed 3 bases from V and 5 bases from J; junction bases left unmatched: 4. CDR3 protein: CATSDPGQGAETQYF. CDR3 nucleotides: TGTGCCACCAGTGATCCTGGACAGGGGGCTGAGACCCAGTACTTC.

On this clonotype itself: The CDR3 ends on some other residue instead of the conserved phenylalanine or tryptophan, so this is likely a read error. The chain couples TRBV2 to TRBJ2-6; TRBD1 aligns across 7 bases. This CDR3 has 17 residues. Unmatched junction bases numbered 9, after V lost 3 bases and J lost 4 bases. The germline V gene has CDR1 SNHLY and CDR2 FYNNEI. DNA of the CDR3: TGTGCCAGCAGTGACGACAGGGTTCCGGGCGGGGCCAACGTCCTGACTTGC. As protein: CASSDDRVPGGANVLTC.

The V call is TRBV25-1, the J call TRBJ2-7; 7 positions agree with TRBD1. CDR1 and CDR2 (germline): MGHDK, SYGVNS. This CDR3 region has 13 residues. The V segment lost 2 bases and the J segment 5 bases; nucleotides outside the gene matches: 3. CDR3 amino acids: CASSEPTGHEQYF. DNA for the CDR3: TGTGCCAGCAGTGAACCGACAGGGCACGAGCAGTACTTC.

The J gene is TRBJ1-3, the V gene TRBV7-8; D gene uncertain. Germline values: CDR1 SGHVS, CDR2 FQNEAQ. Trimming left V 2 bases short and J 0 bases short, with 8 bases between. The CDR3 spans 15 residues. CDR3 coding DNA: TGTGCCAGCAGCTTATATGCCGTCTCTGGAAACACCATATATTTT. It translates to CASSLYAVSGNTIYF.

This chain joins TRBV7-8 and TRBJ1-6; maybe TRBD1 (6 bases). The CDR3 covers 14 residues. Germline values: CDR1 SGHVS, CDR2 FQNEAQ. V gave up 3 bases and J gave up 8 bases, with 11 bases separating them. CDR3 region: CASSFTGRDSPLHF. CDR3 DNA sequence: TGTGCCAGCAGCTTTACAGGGAGAGATTCACCCCTCCACTTT.

J is TRBJ1-1 and V is TRBV19; 9 bases align to TRBD1. CDR1 and CDR2 from the germline V gene are LNHDA and SQIVND (reference sequence). This CDR3 region has 13 residues. V shed 4 bases and J 6 bases; nucleotides not matched to a gene: 3. CDR3 protein: CASSSRQGAEAFF. As DNA, the CDR3 is TGTGCCAGTAGTAGCCGACAGGGGGCTGAAGCTTTCTTT.

As regards this clonotype: A junction boundary mismatches the germline segment, possibly from a read error. This chain connects TRBV12-3 or TRBV12-4 to TRBJ2-7; 12 bases are shared with TRBD2. This CDR3 spans 15 amino acids. The CDR3 DNA reads as TGCGCCAGCAGTCCCGGACTAGCGGGAACATACGAGCAGTACTTC. It translates to CASSPGLAGTYEQYF.

CDR3 DNA: TGTGCCAGCAGCGTAGATCCGCAAGAGACCCAGTACTTC. As protein: CASSVDPQETQYF. The V call is TRBV9, the J call TRBJ2-5; no reliable D call. Germline assignment: CDR1 SGDLS and CDR2 YYNGEE. The CDR3 extends over 13 amino acids. The V and J ends lost 0 bases and 2 bases respectively, with 5 bases between them.